A selection of T cell receptor beta chains follows, all from one sample in a study of cytomegalovirus exposure and HLA in healthy donors. Here immunoSEQ multiplex PCR was the method, and the copy in TCRdb shows in-frame clones only, minus some. Altogether roughly 73,000 clones are present, about 75% being singletons, with the ten largest covering under 15%. The sequenced sample was PBMCs. These receptor sequences come from a man in his 70s in good health and CMV-seronegative. The CDR3 runs from the conserved cysteine through the conserved F or W. The order of the fields is V gene, J gene, clone size, CDR3 protein. Clone size is given for some rows only: seen once, a few or many times, or a class if the clone is expanded.

>TRBV7-9|TRBJ1-1|few
CASSTRERNTEAFF
>TRBV13|TRBJ1-2|few
CASSRTGGDGYTF
>TRBV6-5|TRBJ2-1|.
CASTLAGGSYNEQFF
>TRBV9|TRBJ1-5|once
CASSGTGGGQPQHF
>TRBV30|TRBJ1-1|medium-sized
CAWSVGGWGLNTEAFF
>TRBV30|TRBJ2-1|once
CAWSTGLGASYNEQFF
>TRBV10-3|TRBJ1-1|.
CASRKTENTEAFF
>TRBV19|TRBJ2-1|.
CASSLGGAEYNEQFF
>TRBV9|TRBJ1-5|.
CASSAGVPGQPQHF
>TRBV7-9|TRBJ1-3|.
CASSLQGGTGNTIYF
>TRBV7-2|TRBJ2-7|.
CASSLAKGQGEQYF
>TRBV5-1|TRBJ2-7|.
CASSLALAGAYEQYF
>TRBV14|TRBJ1-2|.
CASSHGGGAGYTF
>TRBV5-1|TRBJ1-2|.
CASSLAGKGYTF
>TRBV5-1|TRBJ1-1|.
CASSTSRQAPNTEAFF
>TRBV5-1|TRBJ1-2|.
CASSPQGRYGYTF
>TRBV19|TRBJ2-7|few
CASSPGYEQYF
>TRBV7-2|TRBJ1-1|once
CASSLDAVGAAFF
>TRBV2|TRBJ2-1|few
CASRPDREVWFF
>TRBV5-1|TRBJ2-7|few
CASSHGWEGRYEQYF
>TRBV5-6|TRBJ1-2|.
CASSLGLRNYGYTF
>TRBV18|TRBJ2-5|.
CASSPRGEETQYF
>TRBV7-6|TRBJ2-1|few
CASSPRLAGGNEQFF
>TRBV10-3|TRBJ2-7|.
CAISESSGLEQYF
>TRBV28|TRBJ2-6|.
CASSSRSSGANVLTF
>TRBV12-2|TRBJ1-5|.
CASRLGQGSNQPQHF
>TRBV7-8|TRBJ1-2|once
CASSLRGIPNYGYTF